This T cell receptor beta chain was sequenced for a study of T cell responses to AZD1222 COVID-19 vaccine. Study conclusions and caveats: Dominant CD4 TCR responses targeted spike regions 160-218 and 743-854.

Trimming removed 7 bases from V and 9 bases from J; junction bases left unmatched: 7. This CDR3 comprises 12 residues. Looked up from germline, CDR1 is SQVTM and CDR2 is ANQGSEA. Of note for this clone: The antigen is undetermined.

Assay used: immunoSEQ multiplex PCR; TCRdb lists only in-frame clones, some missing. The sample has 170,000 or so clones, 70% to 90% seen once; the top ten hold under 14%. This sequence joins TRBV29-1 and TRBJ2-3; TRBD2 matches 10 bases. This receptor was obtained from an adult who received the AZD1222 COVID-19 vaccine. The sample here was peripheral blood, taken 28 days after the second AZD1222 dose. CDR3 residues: CSALAGGRTQYF. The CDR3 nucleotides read TGCAGCGCTTTAGCGGGGGGCCGAACGCAGTATTTT.